This TCR beta chain was retrieved from a study of identical twins' blood T cells. Trimming took off 3 bases at V and 6 bases at J, with 17 bases between the two ends. This CDR3 comprises 14 residues. Germline loops: CDR1 DFQATT, CDR2 SNEGSKA (reference sequence). As for this clonotype: Its antigen is currently unknown.

TCRdb reprocessed the 5' RACE reads with MiXCR, giving one entry per CDR3 protein. The table lists 300,000 to 400,000 distinct CDR3 sequences, roughly 31% of them singletons, with 6.1% in the top ten. Findings and limits, study-wide: Shared CDR3 clonotype counts tracked mainly the product of cloneset sizes. Even for out-of-frame TCRbeta, twins reportedly shared V gene usage much more than unrelated donors. Shared environment remains a possible cause of twin similarity.

The sequence derives from a woman aged 18-55 years in good health. This chain uses TRBV20-1 with TRBJ2-5; possible D gene TRBD2, 6 bases. Sequenced material: PBMCs. As DNA, the CDR3 is TGCAGTGCTAGTCGGGGGTCGCGTTCAAAGACCCAGTACTTC. Amino acids: CSASRGSRSKTQYF.